The 22 T cell receptor beta chains presented below share a single source sample, sequenced in a study of T-cell reconstitution after alpha-beta-depleted transplantation in children. A library of TCRbeta sequences, prepared with unique molecular identifiers, was generated. TCRdb reprocessed the PCR reads with MiXCR, giving one entry per CDR3 protein. The table includes around 530,000 distinct CDR3 sequences, over 25% detected once. This material consisted of PBMCs from the stem cell graft donor, taken from the stem cell graft. These receptors came from a human donor who donated a stem cell graft to a child with aplastic anemia.

This sequence joins TRBV25-1 and TRBJ2-7; TRBD2 agrees at 8 bases. The CDR3 is 15 residues long. V lost 4 bases and J lost 6; bases outside the gene matches: 11. Germline assignment: CDR1 MGHDK and CDR2 SYGVNS. The CDR3 nucleotides read TGTGCCAGCAGTGCCGCGGGAGGCTCCCCTCTCGAGCAGTACTTC. It specifies CASSAAGGSPLEQYF.

The chain uses TRBV29-1 and TRBJ1-5; D not resolved. CDR3 length: 15 residues. The ends were cut back, 3 bases at V and 3 bases at J, with 15 bases in the middle. Looked up from germline, CDR1 is SQVTM and CDR2 is ANQGSEA. This CDR3 reads CSVEEVVRDNQPQHF. The CDR3 coding sequence is TGCAGCGTTGAGGAGGTGGTAAGGGACAATCAGCCCCAGCATTTT.

V gene TRBV5-1 combines with J gene TRBJ2-1; 12 bases align to TRBD2. This CDR3 region has 16 residues. V was clipped by 3 bases and J by 8 bases; unmatched bases: 9. Germline loops: CDR1 SGHRS, CDR2 YFSETQ. CDR3 nucleotides: TGCGCCAGCAGCTCTCTCCTAGCGGGAGGGCCGTATGAGCAGTTCTTC. This sequence encodes CASSSLLAGGPYEQFF.

The table lists this clonotype with a few counts. The chain is built from TRBV9 and TRBJ1-1; unclear D gene. Germline V gene data show CDR1 as SGDLS and CDR2 as YYNGEE. V gave up 3 bases and J gave up 2 bases, with 5 bases separating them. This CDR3 has 12 amino acids. In DNA, the CDR3 is TGTGCCAGCAGCGGTAGTAACACTGAAGCTTTCTTT. Encoded protein: CASSGSNTEAFF.

The rearrangement links TRBV7-9 to TRBJ2-2; no clear D. Trimming left V 5 bases short and J 3 bases short, with 16 bases between. Germline V lookup: CDR1 SEHNR, CDR2 FQNEAQ (reference sequence). The CDR3 totals 16 residues. CDR3 sequence reads: CASSGRMIGHTGELFF. The CDR3 coding sequence is TGTGCCAGCAGCGGTCGCATGATCGGGCACACCGGGGAGCTGTTTTTT.

This chain joins TRBV11-2 and TRBJ2-1; perhaps TRBD1 as D (6 bases). CDR3 length equals 14 residues. CDR1 is SGHAT, CDR2 FQNNGV, per germline. The V end was cut by 5 bases, the J end by 7 bases, with 15 bases between. The CDR3 protein is CASSPVVGANEQFF. The CDR3 DNA follows: TGTGCCAGCAGCCCGGTGGTGGGGGCAAATGAGCAGTTCTTC.

The sample holds a few counts of this clonotype. CDR3: CASSQDHQGNTEAFF. The CDR3 DNA reads TGTGCCAGCAGCCAAGATCACCAGGGGAACACTGAAGCTTTCTTT. The chain is built from TRBV4-2 and TRBJ1-1, with D perhaps matching TRBD1 (5 bases). The CDR3 is 15 residues long. Trimming cost V 0 bases and J 1 base, with 9 bases left between them. Germline assignment: CDR1 LGHNA and CDR2 YNFKEQ.

This clonotype has only a few counts. The V gene is TRBV6-1, the J gene TRBJ2-1; TRBD2 aligns across 7 bases. Germline CDR1 reads MNHNS; CDR2 reads SASEGT. This CDR3 is built from 13 residues. V lost 7 bases to trimming and J lost 9 bases; unmatched junction nucleotides: 9. The CDR3 sequence: CASTAGASSEQFF. The CDR3 nucleotides read TGTGCCAGCACGGCGGGAGCATCCAGTGAGCAGTTCTTC.

In its sample, this clonotype was seen a few times. The V call is TRBV7-2, the J call TRBJ1-5; no clear D. CDR3 size: 15 residues. The V gene's germline CDR1 is SGHTA and CDR2 FQGNSA. With 5 bases removed from V and 3 bases from J, the gap between germline ends came to 14 bases. The CDR3 loop reads CASSLPGQPNQPQHF. DNA for the CDR3: TGTGCCAGCAGCCTTCCGGGTCAGCCCAATCAGCCCCAGCATTTT.

This clonotype turned up a few times. The rearrangement uses TRBV5-1 and TRBJ2-1, with 9 bases lining up with TRBD1. In germline, CDR1 is SGHRS, CDR2 YFSETQ. This CDR3 region has 20 residues. The junction had 20 bases not matched to a gene; V was cut back by 2 bases and J by 5 bases. In DNA, the CDR3 is TGCGCCAGCAGCTTCATAAGACAGGGGGATGTGCGACTAGCTAACAATGAGCAGTTCTTC. Translation gives CASSFIRQGDVRLANNEQFF.

This clonotype turned up a few times. The rearrangement uses TRBV29-1 and TRBJ1-2; weak D call: TRBD1 (6 bases). The germline V and J ends were trimmed by 5 bases and 2 bases, with 15 bases remaining between them. Germline V gene sequence: CDR1 SQVTM, CDR2 ANQGSEA. This CDR3 spans 14 amino acids. CDR3 region: CSVPATGHNYGYTF. CDR3 sequence (DNA): TGCAGCGTTCCGGCCACAGGGCACAACTATGGCTACACCTTC.

The genes are TRBV30 and TRBJ1-2; D is unclear. Trimming removed 0 bases at V and 8 bases at J, with 34 bases between. Germline assignment: CDR1 GTSNPN and CDR2 SVGIG (reference sequence). This CDR3 has 20 residues. This CDR3 reads CAWSVRSGVGGIKRPSGYTF. In DNA, the CDR3 is TGTGCCTGGAGTGTACGTTCTGGAGTAGGCGGAATAAAACGGCCCTCCGGCTACACCTTC.

This chain joins TRBV5-1 and TRBJ1-1; D may be TRBD1 (6 bases). V shed 7 bases and J shed 1 base, with 11 bases lying between them. The V gene's germline CDR1 is SGHRS and CDR2 YFSETQ. CDR3 size: 13 residues. The CDR3 sequence is CASQGGANTEAFF. The DNA for the CDR3 is TGCGCCAGCCAAGGGGGGGCGAACACTGAAGCTTTCTTT. The full variable domain, its missing parts supplied by reference TRBV5-1 and TRBJ1-1, is KAGVTQTPRYLIKTRGQQVTLSCSPISGHRSVSWYQQTPGQGLQFLFEYFSETQRNKGNFPGRFSGRQFSNSRSEMNVSTLELGDSALYLCASQGGANTEAFFGQGTRLTVV.

The V call is TRBV18, the J call TRBJ2-5; no clear D gene. The CDR3 has 13 residues. CDR1 and CDR2 from the germline V gene are KGHSH and LQKENI. Deletions cut 2 bases from V and 5 bases from J, with 9 bases between. CDR3 region: CASSPLSTETQYF. In DNA, the CDR3 is TGTGCCAGCTCACCATTGTCGACCGAGACCCAGTACTTC.

V usage is TRBV12-3 or TRBV12-4 and J usage is TRBJ2-1; 8 bases are shared with TRBD2. V shed 8 bases and J 4 bases; nucleotides not matched to a gene: 10. The CDR3 is 15 amino acids. The CDR3 spells CASSPGLGGYNEQFF. The CDR3, as DNA: TGTGCCAGCTCCCCGGGACTAGGGGGGTACAATGAGCAGTTCTTC.

This clonotype was found a few times. The genes are TRBV29-1 and TRBJ2-7; 9 bases map to TRBD1. Trimming removed 7 bases from V and 0 bases from J; junction bases left unmatched: 4. The CDR3 contains 13 residues. Germline lookup yields CDR1 SQVTM and CDR2 ANQGSEA. The CDR3, as DNA: TGCAGCGCTGGGACAGGGAGCTCCTACGAGCAGTACTTC. Amino acids: CSAGTGSSYEQYF.

V gene TRBV7-9 combines with J gene TRBJ2-5; 10 nucleotides match TRBD2. From germline, CDR1 is SEHNR and CDR2 FQNEAQ (reference sequence). The CDR3 has 16 amino acids. The junction had 9 bases not matched to a gene; V was cut back by 5 bases and J by 3 bases. The CDR3 loop is CASSLSRLAGKETQYF. The CDR3 DNA is TGTGCCAGCAGCCTATCACGACTAGCGGGTAAAGAGACCCAGTACTTC.

This clonotype was seen a few times. The chain has TRBV12-5 and TRBJ2-3; 12 nucleotides match TRBD2. This CDR3 has 15 amino acids. Germline-derived CDR1 and CDR2 are LGHNT and FRNRAP. The chain's CDR3 is CASDWLAGGTDTQYF. The CDR3 nucleotides are TGTGCCTCGGACTGGCTAGCGGGAGGGACAGATACGCAGTATTTT.

This clonotype was seen a handful of times. The chain has TRBV6-2 or TRBV6-3 and TRBJ1-1; possibly TRBD1 for D (5 bases). Germline CDR1 reads MNHEY; CDR2 reads SVGEGT. The V end was cut by 3 bases, the J end by 1 base, with 9 bases between. The CDR3 runs to 14 residues. CDR3 nucleotide sequence: TGTGCCAGCAGTTATCAGGGAGGGAACACTGAAGCTTTCTTT. It specifies CASSYQGGNTEAFF.

V is TRBV6-1 and J is TRBJ2-5; 8 bases agree with TRBD1. The V and J ends lost 7 bases and 5 bases, in that order; junction bases with no gene match: 12. CDR1 is MNHNS and CDR2 is SASEGT in the germline V gene. CDR3 length: 15 residues. The CDR3 spells CASKTLTGVGETQYF. The CDR3 coding sequence is TGTGCCAGCAAGACCCTGACAGGGGTAGGGGAGACCCAGTACTTC.

This chain uses TRBV5-6 with TRBJ2-4; the D is unclear. The V end lost 6 bases, the J end lost 1 base, and 14 bases lay between the germline ends. The CDR3 has 15 residues. CDR1 and CDR2 from the germline V gene are SGHDT and YYEEEE. The chain's CDR3 is CASNTRWVAKNIQYF. The CDR3 bases are TGTGCCAGCAACACCCGATGGGTTGCCAAAAACATTCAGTACTTC. The variable domain in full, with the rest retrieved from reference TRBV5-6 and TRBJ2-4, is DAGVTQSPTHLIKTRGQQVTLRCSPKSGHDTVSWYQQALGQGPQFIFQYYEEEERQRGNFPDRFSGHQFPNYSSELNVNALLLGDSALYLCASNTRWVAKNIQYFGAGTRLSVL.

This clonotype was seen only a few times. This chain connects TRBV20-1 to TRBJ2-3, with unresolved D. This CDR3 is built from 13 residues. Deletions cut 5 bases from V and 0 bases from J, with 9 bases between. The V gene's germline CDR1 is DFQATT and CDR2 SNEGSKA (reference sequence). CDR3 protein: CSARATSTDTQYF. The DNA for the CDR3 is TGCAGTGCTCGGGCGACTAGCACAGATACGCAGTATTTT.